This TCR beta chain is drawn from a study of a mutant IDH1 vaccine in newly diagnosed glioma. Study-level information: The treated population exhibited a male proportion of approximately 62%, a female proportion of about 38%, and a mean age of roughly 39 years. Most patients had received both radiotherapy and temozolomide, the prior options being radiotherapy, temozolomide, or both.

The table came from immunoSEQ multiplex PCR; TCRdb's copy has only in-frame clones and leaves some out. The table lists some 54,000 clones, under 90% of them singletons. Germline values: CDR1 SGHTA, CDR2 FQGTGA. The CDR3 has 13 residues. The V end was cut by 0 bases, the J end by 5 bases, with 7 bases between. Time point denoted: week 35, safety follow-up. Vaccine doses each comprised 300 ug of mutant IDH1 20-mer peptide, with topical imiquimod. Diagnosis in the donors showed new WHO grade 3 or 4 astrocytomas that were IDH1-mutant and ATRX-lost. The sample holds a few counts of this clone. As yet, its antigen is unknown.

The J gene is TRBJ1-1, the V gene TRBV7-3; D is uncertain. Sample: PBMCs, taken from a glioma patient whose treatment included an IDH1 peptide vaccine. The receptor was isolated from a woman in her late teens or twenties with glioma. CDR3 in DNA: TGTGCCAGCAGCTTAACCTCCGTGACTGAAGCTTTCTTT. Translated: CASSLTSVTEAFF.